This T cell receptor beta chain appears in the sequencing data of a study of regulatory T cells in long-lasting Graves disease. Study-wide context: Those with persistent Graves' disease had received antithyroid drugs for over 5 years with positive TSH receptor antibodies.

V lost 4 bases, J lost 1 base, and 5 bases lay in between. The CDR3 is 13 amino acids. Germline CDR1 is SQVTM and CDR2 is ANQGSEA. Time point given: persistent/refractory GD, antithyroid drugs over 5 years with positive TRAb. There was RNA extracted from PBMCs, and the TCR library was made from it. Whole-study findings and limits: Favoring TRBV28, TRBJ1-2 and TRBJ2-5 was a feature seen in persistent disease. New patients shared roughly 1,000 public clonotypes, and persistent patients shared more, with a few thousand.

In regard to this clonotype: As yet, its antigen is unknown.

In building TCR beta libraries, iRepertoire HTBI primers were used together with Arm-PCR of CDR3 regions. TCRdb re-called the multiplex PCR reads with MiXCR, one entry per CDR3 protein. The sample yields 400,000 or so distinct CDR3 sequences, around 20% seen once. The sequencing here drew on peripheral blood mononuclear cells (PBMCs), taken when the disease was refractory, from a patient treated with antithyroid drugs. This clonotype originated in a female donor with Graves disease. This sequence joins TRBV29-1 and TRBJ2-6; D unresolved. CDR3 amino acids: CSVAQSGANVLTF. The CDR3 DNA reads as TGCAGCGTTGCACAGTCTGGGGCCAACGTCCTGACTTTC.